Listed below are T cell receptor beta chains from one sample, sequenced in a study of vaccination effects on CD4 cells after COVID-19. Sequenced by immunoSEQ multiplex PCR; TCRdb stores in-frame clones only, minus some. The top ten hold 5.5% to 7.5% of the sample, which has 25,000 to 35,000 clones, 65% to 90% seen once. For these receptors, no antigen is known. Sequencing was performed on CD4+ T cells from PBMCs cultured with SARS-CoV-2 spike peptides, taken after COVID-19 vaccination. These receptors were obtained from a human donor who received a COVID-19 vaccine. Some clones in this sample may be carry-over from other donors' samples. Each CDR3 is given with its conserved first and last residue. The D gene is left open where the match is weak. Some rows have no size entry. The others give once, few or many, or a class for an expanded clone.

abundance: once; v_gene: TRBV28; d_gene: .; j_gene: TRBJ1-5; CDR3nt: TGTGCCAGCAGAAACTCCGGGACGATCAATCAGCCCCAGCATTTT; CDR3aa: CASRNSGTINQPQHF
abundance: .; v_gene: TRBV7-2; d_gene: .; j_gene: TRBJ2-3; CDR3nt: TGTGCCAGCAGCTTAGCGGCCGGGGTCCTCCTTACGCAGTATTTT; CDR3aa: CASSLAAGVLLTQYF